The clone carrying this T cell receptor beta chain was recorded a few times. This entry comes from a study of blood T cell repertoires in COVID-19. Study at large: The analysed material was cDNA or gDNA that came from T cells, B-cell-depleted T cells, or PBMCs.

This table comes from immunoSEQ multiplex PCR, and its TCRdb copy is limited to in-frame clones, with some not included. The repertoire holds hundreds of thousands of clones, with 83% as singletons. This CDR3 is 16 amino acids long. Per the germline V gene, CDR1 is LGHNA and CDR2 is YNFKEQ. The V and J ends lost 1 base and 7 bases respectively, with 17 bases between them. The source is a woman between 45 and 60 years old who had recovered from COVID-19. The chain links TRBV4-2 to TRBJ1-3; D gene ambiguous. The material sequenced was peripheral blood. DNA of the CDR3: TGTGCCAGCAGCCAAGGGTTCATGGGTCAGGCGAACACCATATATTTT. This encodes CASSQGFMGQANTIYF.